These T cell receptor beta chains were read from a single sample in a study of neurological immune-mediated disorders. TCRdb re-analysed the 5' RACE reads in MiXCR, keeping a single row per CDR3 protein. The profile covers about 40,000 distinct CDR3 sequences, with more than 3% appearing a single time and approximately 7.5% taken by the ten largest. The source material was PBMCs. These receptors were collected from a woman aged 60-75 years with multiple sclerosis. Both conserved end residues are part of each CDR3. The order of the fields is V gene, J gene, CDR3 protein.

>TRBV20-1|TRBJ1-6
CSARDPVQGATYNSPLHF
>TRBV30|TRBJ2-5
CAWSVWGFAETQYF
>TRBV30|TRBJ2-4
CAWSKAKNIQYF
>TRBV29-1|TRBJ1-1
CSGRDRGRITEAFF
>TRBV20-1|TRBJ2-7
CSAGKPGLVETEQYF
>TRBV12-3/TRBV12-4|TRBJ2-3
CASSLGGITDTQYF
>TRBV5-1|TRBJ2-7
CASSLSQAYEQYF
>TRBV5-1|TRBJ2-3
CASSGTVSTDTQYF
>TRBV6-1|TRBJ1-5
CASSGRGGNQPQHF
>TRBV27|TRBJ2-5
CASSLRQGKETQYF
>TRBV27|TRBJ2-5
CASRRAGTKGETQYF
>TRBV12-3/TRBV12-4|TRBJ2-2
CASSLGLAGGNTGELFF
>TRBV5-1|TRBJ1-5
CASSLGPGTGQPQHF
>TRBV7-2|TRBJ2-3
CASSLGERFTDTQYF
>TRBV5-1|TRBJ1-5
CASSLTGGAGQPQHF
>TRBV5-1|TRBJ2-5
CASGSAGGQETQYF
>TRBV7-8|TRBJ1-5
CASSLVVWGRGNQPQHF
>TRBV25-1|TRBJ2-3
CASRVGLATDTQYF
>TRBV20-1|TRBJ2-7
CSARGVDGSGGADEQYF
>TRBV7-2|TRBJ2-7
CASSLGRSSYEQYF